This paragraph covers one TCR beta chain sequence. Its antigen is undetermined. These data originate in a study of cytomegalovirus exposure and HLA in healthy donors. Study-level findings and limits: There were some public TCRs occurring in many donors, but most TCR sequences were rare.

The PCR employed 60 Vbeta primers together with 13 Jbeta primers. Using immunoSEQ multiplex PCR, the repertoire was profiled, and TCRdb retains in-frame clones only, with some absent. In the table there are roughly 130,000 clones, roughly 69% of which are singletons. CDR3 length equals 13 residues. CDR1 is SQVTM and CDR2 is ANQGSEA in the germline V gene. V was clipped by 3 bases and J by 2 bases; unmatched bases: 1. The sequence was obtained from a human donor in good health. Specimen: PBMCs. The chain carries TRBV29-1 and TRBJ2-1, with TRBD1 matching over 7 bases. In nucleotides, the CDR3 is TGCAGCGTTGAGGGACAGACCTACAATGAGCAGTTCTTC. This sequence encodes CSVEGQTYNEQFF.